This T cell receptor (beta chain) was documented in a study of cytomegalovirus exposure and HLA in healthy donors. Study-level background: Across a few hundred genotyped donors, around 82% landed in the Caucasian-associated ancestry cluster. Study observations and caveats: Rarity marked most TCR sequences, yet some public TCRs occurred in many donors. Relative to equally common others, HLA-associated TCR beta chains showed greater clonal expansion in a later analysis. Confirmation was obtained in vitro that a few CMV-associated chains are specific for CMV antigens.

A remark on this clone: Its antigen is unidentified.

Primers: 60 Vbeta forward and 13 Jbeta reverse. The repertoire was sequenced with immunoSEQ multiplex PCR; TCRdb's copy has only in-frame clones and lacks some. The top ten hold approximately 2% of the sample, which has 110,000 to 150,000 clones, 76% seen once. The CDR3 spans 16 residues. Germline assignment: CDR1 ENHRY and CDR2 SYGVKD. Trimming removed 5 bases from V and 4 bases from J; junction bases left unmatched: 6. This sequence was found in a woman aged 40 to 49 in good health and CMV-seronegative. The rearrangement joins TRBV10-3 to TRBJ1-6; 9 bases agree with TRBD1. Sequencing used PBMCs. Written as DNA, the CDR3 is TGTGCCATCAGTCGCTCACAGGGGGCTTATAATTCACCCCTCCACTTT. It is translated as CAISRSQGAYNSPLHF.